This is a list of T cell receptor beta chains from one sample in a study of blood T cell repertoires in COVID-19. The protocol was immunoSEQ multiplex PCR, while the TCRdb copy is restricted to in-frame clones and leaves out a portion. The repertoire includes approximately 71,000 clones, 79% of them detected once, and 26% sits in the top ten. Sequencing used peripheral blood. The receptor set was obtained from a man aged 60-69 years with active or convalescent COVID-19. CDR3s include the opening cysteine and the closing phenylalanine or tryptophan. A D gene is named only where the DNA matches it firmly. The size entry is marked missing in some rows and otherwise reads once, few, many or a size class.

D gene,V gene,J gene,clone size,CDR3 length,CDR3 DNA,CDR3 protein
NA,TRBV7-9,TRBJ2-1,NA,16,TGTGCCAGCAGCGTATTTTACGGGACACTCTACAATGAGCAGTTCTTC,CASSVFYGTLYNEQFF
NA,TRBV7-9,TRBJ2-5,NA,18,TGTGCCAGCAGCTTCCCGCTACAGGCCGGGCCTTCCCAAGAGACCCAGTACTTC,CASSFPLQAGPSQETQYF
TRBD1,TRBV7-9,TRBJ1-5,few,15,TGTGCCAGCAGCTTACTAGGACAGGGCAATCAGCCCCAGCATTTT,CASSLLGQGNQPQHF
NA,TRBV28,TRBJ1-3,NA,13,TGTGCCACGACTGTCGGCTCTGGAAACACCATATATTTT,CATTVGSGNTIYF
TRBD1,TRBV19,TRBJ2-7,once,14,TGTGCCAGTAATGACAGGGCGAGATCCTACGAGCAGTACTTC,CASNDRARSYEQYF
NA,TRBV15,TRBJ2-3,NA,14,TGTGCCACCAGCAGAGCGCGGACAGCAGATACGCAGTATTTT,CATSRARTADTQYF
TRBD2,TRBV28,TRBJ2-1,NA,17,TGTGCCAGCAGTCCCCACAAGATAGCGGGGGGCTACAATGAGCAGTTCTTC,CASSPHKIAGGYNEQFF
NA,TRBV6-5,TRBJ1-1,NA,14,TGTGCCAGCAGCCTGTTGGGAGGGGACACTGAAGCTTTCTTT,CASSLLGGDTEAFF
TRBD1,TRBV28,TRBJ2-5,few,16,TGTGCCAGCAGTGATCAGGGGGCTGGTGGTGGAGAGACCCAGTACTTC,CASSDQGAGGGETQYF
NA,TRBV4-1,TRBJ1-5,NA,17,TGCGCCAGCAGCCAACCCTACCGGGGTCGGGCAAATCAGCCCCAGCATTTT,CASSQPYRGRANQPQHF